The table lists the clone carrying this T cell receptor (beta chain) with a few counts. In the authors' methods: Reference gene primer amplification gave nucleated cell count estimates. The method was immunoSEQ multiplex PCR; TCRdb's version includes in-frame clones alone and lacks a portion of them. V and J calls and clone size follow that table, whereas D and trimming were derived from the DNA. The sample records 350,000 to 500,000 clones, 70% to 90% being singletons. The sample is drawn from a study of blood T cell repertoires in COVID-19. About the study: Nucleic acid was either cDNA or gDNA, and it came from T cells, B-cell-depleted T cells, or PBMCs.

Followed over time, Seattle patients had been enrolled while infection was active. From germline, CDR1 is SGHNT and CDR2 YENEEA. Trimming at V came to 6 bases and at J to 5 bases, leaving 10 bases not matched to a gene. CDR3 length: 16 residues. The material sequenced was peripheral blood. This TCR came from a man younger than 30 with COVID-19, enrolled during active disease. The J gene is TRBJ2-2, the V gene TRBV11-3; 9 nucleotides agree with TRBD1. CDR3 DNA: TGTGCCAGCAGTCAGCCGGGACAGGGAGGAACCGGGGAGCTGTTTTTT. Protein: CASSQPGQGGTGELFF. The variable domain in full, with the rest retrieved from reference TRBV11-3 and TRBJ2-2, is EAGVVQSPRYKIIEKKQPVAFWCNPISGHNTLYWYLQNLGQGPELLIRYENEEAVDDSQLPKDRFSAERLKGVDSTLKIQPAELGDSAVYLCASSQPGQGGTGELFFGEGSRLTVL.